This is a list of T cell receptor beta chains from one sample in a study of blood T cell repertoires in COVID-19. Measured with immunoSEQ multiplex PCR; TCRdb has only the in-frame clones, and not every one. Among hundreds of thousands of clones listed, approximately 90% were seen once. Sequenced: peripheral blood. Every receptor here comes from a man aged 60 to 75 who had recovered from COVID-19. The CDR3 runs from the conserved cysteine through the conserved F or W. D genes are given only for firm matches. A row's size may be missing; if present it is once, few, many or a size class.

d_call clone_size j_call v_call cdr3_nt cdr3_aa
. . TRBJ1-2 TRBV4-3 TGCGCCAGCAGCCAAGATCTGAGACACGAGAATGGCTACACCTTC CASSQDLRHENGYTF
. . TRBJ2-5 TRBV19 TGTGCCAGTAAAGACAGGGGAGGGGAGACCCAGTACTTC CASKDRGGETQYF
TRBD1 . TRBJ1-2 TRBV27 TGTGCCAGCAGTCCTGGACAGGGACGCTACGCCTATGGCTACACCTTC CASSPGQGRYAYGYTF
TRBD2 . TRBJ2-7 TRBV6-5 TGTGCCAGCAGTTCGTCGCGGGGGGCCCCGCAGTACTTC CASSSSRGAPQYF
TRBD1 . TRBJ2-3 TRBV19 TGTGCCAGTAGCCCAACGGGACAGGGAGTTAGTAGATTT CASSPTGQGVSRF
TRBD2 . TRBJ2-3 TRBV7-2 TGTGCCAGCAGTATCGGTCTAGCGGGGGGTAGGGATACGCAGTATTTT CASSIGLAGGRDTQYF
TRBD1 . TRBJ1-2 TRBV4-2 TGTGCCAGCAGCACCCGGACAGGGCAAGGCTACACCTTC CASSTRTGQGYTF
TRBD2 . TRBJ2-3 TRBV5-6 TGTGCCAGCAGATCCATCGCGGGAGGCACAGATACGCAGTATTTT CASRSIAGGTDTQYF
. . TRBJ1-1 TRBV9 TGTGCCAGTAAACCATACGGACCAGACCGCGGGGCTGAAGCTTTCTTT CASKPYGPDRGAEAFF
. . TRBJ2-7 TRBV5-1 TGCGCCAGCAGCTCCAGTAACTACGAGCAGTACTTC CASSSSNYEQYF
TRBD1 . TRBJ2-5 TRBV30 TGTGCGCTGGAGAAGGGGGCGCGTGAGACCCAGTACTTC CALEKGARETQYF
TRBD2 few TRBJ2-5 TRBV4-2 TGTGCCAGCAGCCAAGGTCGCCGCGGGGGGGAGGGGGAGACCCAGTACTTC CASSQGRRGGEGETQYF
. . TRBJ2-7 TRBV6-6 TGTGCCAGCAGTTACTACGGGAGCTCCTACGAGCAGTACTTC CASSYYGSSYEQYF
TRBD2 . TRBJ2-7 TRBV4-1 TGCGCCAGCAGCCAAGCTGGGACTAGCGACTACGAGCAGTACTTC CASSQAGTSDYEQYF
. . TRBJ2-5 TRBV9 TGTGCCAGCAGCGTAGAGGCAGGGCCTCAAGAGACCCAGTACTTC CASSVEAGPQETQYF
TRBD1 . TRBJ2-2 TRBV24-1 TGTGCCACCCGTGGACAGGTGAACACCGGGGAGCTGTTTTTT CATRGQVNTGELFF
TRBD2 . TRBJ2-4 TRBV5-8 TGTGCCAGCAGCCGTTCTCGGACTAGCGGAAAAAACATTCAGTACTTC CASSRSRTSGKNIQYF
. . TRBJ1-1 TRBV19 TGTGCCAGTAGTTTAAGGACGGGAGGATTTGAAGCTTTCTTT CASSLRTGGFEAFF